The 15 T cell receptor beta chains listed next were all sequenced from one sample in a study of blood T cell repertoires in COVID-19. Sequenced by immunoSEQ multiplex PCR; TCRdb stores in-frame clones only, minus some. The table records hundreds of thousands of clones, around 91% of them present only once. Sequences were obtained from peripheral blood. Receptor source: a woman aged 18-29 years who had recovered from COVID-19.

The J gene is TRBJ2-1, the V gene TRBV2, with TRBD2 matching 11 bases. V trimming: 7 bases; J trimming: 3 bases; junction bases outside the gene matches: 11. CDR3 length: 17 amino acids. The germline V gene encodes CDR1 SNHLY and CDR2 FYNNEI. Here the CDR3 DNA reads TGTGCCAGCAACGCACCCCCGACTAGCGGGAACTACAATGAGCAGTTCTTC. Protein: CASNAPPTSGNYNEQFF.

The CDR3: CASSQQVEGGYGYTF. CDR3 sequence (DNA): TGCGCCAGCAGCCAACAGGTGGAGGGAGGATATGGCTACACCTTC. The J gene is TRBJ1-2, the V gene TRBV4-3; D unclear. CDR3 length equals 15 residues. The germline gives CDR1 LGHNA, CDR2 YSLEER. Trimming cost V 2 bases and J 5 bases, with 15 bases left between them.

A few counts support this clone. V usage is TRBV19 and J usage is TRBJ1-5, with 7 nucleotides matching TRBD1. J was trimmed by 6 bases and V by 3 bases; bases with no gene match: 11. CDR1 and CDR2 from the germline V gene are LNHDA and SQIVND (reference sequence). The CDR3 loop spans 16 amino acids. CDR3 loop: CASSIRWQGVAQPQHF. CDR3 DNA: TGTGCCAGTAGTATCCGCTGGCAGGGGGTGGCTCAGCCCCAGCATTTT.

CDR3 in amino acids: CASSFSGQGIGFF. The DNA of the CDR3 is TGCGCCAGCAGCTTTTCGGGACAGGGGATCGGTTTCTTT. V is TRBV5-1 and J is TRBJ1-1, with 10 bases matching TRBD1. Germline V gives CDR1 SGHRS, CDR2 YFSETQ. V was pared by 2 bases and J by 13 bases, with 8 bases of the junction left unmatched. This CDR3 contains 13 residues.

This clone was seen once. The V gene is TRBV21-1, the J gene TRBJ1-2; TRBD1, as called in the table, went unchecked against the DNA. TRBV21-1 represents a pseudogene. This CDR3 is 15 amino acids long. CDR3: CASSHPGQGFYGYTF. The CDR3 DNA follows: TGTGCCAGCAGTCACCCGGGACAGGGATTCTATGGCTACACCTTC.

This chain connects TRBV4-1 to TRBJ2-5; no definite D call. V was cut by 3 bases and J by 2 bases, with 4 bases left in between. In germline, CDR1 is MGHRA, CDR2 YSYEKL. This CDR3 contains 12 residues. For the CDR3, the DNA is TGCGCCAGCAGCCACTTACAAGAGACCCAGTACTTC. It is translated as CASSHLQETQYF.

V usage is TRBV11-2 and J usage is TRBJ1-4, with a possible D match to TRBD1 (6 bases). V dropped 2 bases and J dropped 7 bases, with 14 bases sitting between them. The germline V gene has CDR1 SGHAT and CDR2 FQNNGV. The CDR3 extends over 15 amino acids. The DNA for the CDR3 is TGTGCCAGCAGCTTAAGCACAGGGTTCTTTGAAAAACTGTTTTTT. Translated: CASSLSTGFFEKLFF.

CDR3: CASSVDPRGETQYF. The DNA of the CDR3 is TGTGCCAGCAGCGTAGACCCACGCGGAGAGACCCAGTACTTC. The rearrangement uses TRBV9 and TRBJ2-5, with D unresolved. V lost 0 bases and J lost 4, with 10 bases in between. The germline gives CDR1 SGDLS, CDR2 YYNGEE. The CDR3 length is 14 residues. Combining the CDR3 with reference TRBV9 and TRBJ2-5 gives the whole variable domain DSGVTQTPKHLITATGQRVTLRCSPRSGDLSVYWYQQSLDQGLQFLIQYYNGEERAKGNILERFSAQQFPDLHSELNLSSLELGDSALYFCASSVDPRGETQYFGPGTRLLVL.

The V call is TRBV2, the J call TRBJ2-1; TRBD1 agrees at 7 bases. With 6 bases clipped from V and 0 bases from J, the junction kept 5 bases outside the gene matches. The germline gives CDR1 SNHLY, CDR2 FYNNEI. This CDR3 is 15 amino acids long. CDR3 coding DNA: TGTGCCAGCAGGACGACAGGGAACTCCTACAATGAGCAGTTCTTC. Protein sequence: CASRTTGNSYNEQFF.

The V call is TRBV7-9, the J call TRBJ2-3; 8 bases agree with TRBD1. J lost 3 bases, V lost 0 bases, and 8 bases had no gene match. The CDR3 has 17 residues. Germline V CDR1 and CDR2: SEHNR, FQNEAQ (reference sequence). The CDR3 is CASSLAKDRVGTDTQYF. For the CDR3, the DNA is TGTGCCAGCAGCTTAGCGAAGGACAGGGTTGGAACAGATACGCAGTATTTT.

The chain recombines TRBV4-3 with TRBJ1-5, with D tentatively TRBD1 (5 bases). The CDR3 loop spans 15 amino acids. Germline V gene sequence: CDR1 LGHNA, CDR2 YSLEER. Trimming removed 0 bases from V and 3 bases from J, with 9 bases in between. This CDR3 is CASSQDRVSNQPQHF. For the CDR3, the DNA is TGCGCCAGCAGCCAAGACAGGGTTTCCAATCAGCCCCAGCATTTT.

This clone has a single count. The chain uses TRBV7-2 and TRBJ2-1, with 8 bases fitting TRBD2. The trim removed 0 bases at V and 9 bases at J, leaving 13 bases unmatched. The CDR3 extends over 17 amino acids. Germline V gives CDR1 SGHTA, CDR2 FQGNSA. CDR3 coding DNA: TGTGCCAGCAGCTTAGCGACGGTAGGGCGGGGGGATGGTGAGCAGTTCTTC. It specifies CASSLATVGRGDGEQFF.

V gene TRBV6-5 combines with J gene TRBJ1-6, with D uncertain. CDR1 and CDR2 (germline): MNHEY, SVGAGI. Trimming cost V 6 bases and J 10 bases, with 10 bases left between them. The CDR3 length is 12 residues. The CDR3 nucleotides are TGTGCCAGCAGAGGGAGAGTATCACCCCTCCACTTT. This translates into CASRGRVSPLHF.

This clone occurred once. The chain uses TRBV30 and TRBJ1-1; no definite D call. The germline V gene has CDR1 GTSNPN and CDR2 SVGIG (reference sequence). CDR3 length: 13 residues. V was clipped by 3 bases and J by 11 bases, with 19 bases between them. CDR3 residues: CAWRGQAAGKAFF. CDR3 in DNA: TGTGCCTGGAGAGGGCAGGCCGCGGGTAAGGCTTTCTTT.

The V gene is TRBV7-9, the J gene TRBJ1-5; a weak D match, TRBD1 (5 bases). Trimming removed 1 base at V and 9 bases at J, with 7 bases between. The CDR3 sequence is 12 residues long. The germline V gene encodes CDR1 SEHNR and CDR2 FQNEAQ (reference sequence). As DNA, the CDR3 is TGTGCCAGCAGCTTAGAGGGGATGCCCCAGCATTTT. Protein: CASSLEGMPQHF. Filled out from reference TRBV7-9 and TRBJ1-5, the complete variable domain reads DTGVSQNPRHKITKRGQNVTFRCDPISEHNRLYWYRQTLGQGPEFLTYFQNEAQLEKSRLLSDRFSAERPKGSFSTLEIQRTEQGDSAMYLCASSLEGMPQHFGDGTRLSIL.